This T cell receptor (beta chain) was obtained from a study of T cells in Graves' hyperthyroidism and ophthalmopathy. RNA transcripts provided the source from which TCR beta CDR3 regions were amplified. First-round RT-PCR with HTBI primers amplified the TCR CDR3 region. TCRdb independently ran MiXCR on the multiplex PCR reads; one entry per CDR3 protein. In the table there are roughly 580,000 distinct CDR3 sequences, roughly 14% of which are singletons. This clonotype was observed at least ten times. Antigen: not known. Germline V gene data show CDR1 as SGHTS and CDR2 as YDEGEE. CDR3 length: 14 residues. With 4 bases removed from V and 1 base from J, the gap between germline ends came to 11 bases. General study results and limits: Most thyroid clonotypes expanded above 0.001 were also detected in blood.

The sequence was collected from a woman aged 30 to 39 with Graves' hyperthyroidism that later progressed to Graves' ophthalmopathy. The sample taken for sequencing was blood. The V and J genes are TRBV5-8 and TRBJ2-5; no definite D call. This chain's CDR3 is CASSKGGPQETQYF. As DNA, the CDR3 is TGTGCCAGCAGCAAGGGTGGCCCCCAAGAGACCCAGTACTTC.